The source of this T cell receptor (beta chain) is a study of post-analysis software for immune sequencing data. Whole-study findings and limits: In patients, about five TRBV segments were more frequent than in controls, with TRBV5-6, TRBV5-1 and TRBV20-1 among them. Compared against controls, patients with multiple sclerosis displayed significantly lower normalized Chao1 diversity. Analysis by F measure revealed that same-batch samples clustered strongly together.

Note on this clonotype: Its antigen is not identified.

Trimming removed 2 bases from V and 9 bases from J, with 7 bases in between. CDR1 is LNHDA, CDR2 SQIVND, per germline (reference sequence). The CDR3 extends over 11 amino acids. Presence of unique molecular identifiers characterized the TCR beta cDNA libraries. MiXCR, applied by TCRdb to the PCR reads, yields one record per CDR3 protein. The sample records about half a million distinct CDR3 sequences, 34% being singletons. The TCR was taken from a girl aged 2-17 years with multiple sclerosis. The sequencing sample was made of blood. The rearrangement links TRBV19 to TRBJ1-1, with a weak D call TRBD1 (5 bases). This CDR3 is CASSISGKAFF. CDR3 bases: TGTGCCAGTAGTATATCAGGGAAAGCTTTCTTT.